In this sample, the clone carrying this T cell receptor beta chain turned up a few times. As yet, its antigen is unknown. An end of the junction does not agree with germline; a read error may underlie this. The data stem from a study of early T cells in non-severe SARS-CoV-2 infection. On the study more broadly: Bulk RNA from unsorted whole blood was sequenced; chains were unpaired. Whole-study findings and limits: The study's VDJdb matching favored anti-spike CD8 responses and missed private and CD4 specificities.

The CDR3 is 18 residues long. Attached unique molecular identifiers marked individual cDNA molecules. TCRdb called the 5' RACE reads again in MiXCR, with one record for every CDR3 protein. Of about 35,000 distinct CDR3 sequences in the sample, about 5.6% were seen once. This receptor was identified in an adult who was a healthcare worker with PCR-confirmed SARS-CoV-2 infection or an uninfected control (not recorded which). The chain is built from TRBV12-3 or TRBV12-4 and TRBJ2-6; D possibly uses TRBD1 or TRBD2 (5 bases each). Sequenced sample: whole blood. This chain's CDR3 is CASTLPLGPSSGANVLTF. Written as DNA, the CDR3 is TGTGCCAGCACTTTACCACTGGGACCTAGCTCTGGGGCCAACGTCCTGACTTTC.